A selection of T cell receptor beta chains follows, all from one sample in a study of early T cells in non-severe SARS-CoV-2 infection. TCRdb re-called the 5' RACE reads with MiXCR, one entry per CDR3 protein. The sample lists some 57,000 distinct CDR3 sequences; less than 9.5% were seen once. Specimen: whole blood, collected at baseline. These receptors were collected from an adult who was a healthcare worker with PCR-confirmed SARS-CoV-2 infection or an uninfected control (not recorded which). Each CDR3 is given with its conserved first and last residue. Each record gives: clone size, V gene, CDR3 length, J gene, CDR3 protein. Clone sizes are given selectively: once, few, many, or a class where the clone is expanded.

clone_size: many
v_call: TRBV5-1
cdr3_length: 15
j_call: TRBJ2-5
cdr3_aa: CASSLGTGPGETQYF

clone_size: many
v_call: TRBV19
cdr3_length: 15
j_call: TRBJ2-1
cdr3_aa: CASSMQKSSYNEQFF

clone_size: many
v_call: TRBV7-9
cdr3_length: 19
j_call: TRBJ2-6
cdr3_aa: CASSRGSGTGGSGANVLTF

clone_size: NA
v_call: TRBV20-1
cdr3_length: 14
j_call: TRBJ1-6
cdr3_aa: CSARHDSYNSPLHF

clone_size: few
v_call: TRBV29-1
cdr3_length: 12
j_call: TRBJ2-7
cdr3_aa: CSSERTSYEQYF

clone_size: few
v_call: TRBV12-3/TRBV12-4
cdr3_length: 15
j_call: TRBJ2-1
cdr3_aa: CASSHGAQRYNEQFF

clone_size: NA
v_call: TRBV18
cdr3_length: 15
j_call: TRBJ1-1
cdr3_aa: CASSPKTGMNTEAFF

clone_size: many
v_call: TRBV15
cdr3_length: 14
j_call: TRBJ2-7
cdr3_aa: CATSRAGPAGEQYF

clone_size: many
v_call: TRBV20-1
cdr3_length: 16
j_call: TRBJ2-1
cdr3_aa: CSAPNDSYFSYNEQFF

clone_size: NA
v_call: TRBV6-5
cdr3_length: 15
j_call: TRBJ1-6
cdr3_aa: CASSYTGPGGSPLHF

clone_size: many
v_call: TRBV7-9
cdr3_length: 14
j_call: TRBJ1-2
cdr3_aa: CASSPRDGFYGYTF

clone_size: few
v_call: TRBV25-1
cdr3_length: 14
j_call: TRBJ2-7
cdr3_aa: CASSEQGDSYEQYF

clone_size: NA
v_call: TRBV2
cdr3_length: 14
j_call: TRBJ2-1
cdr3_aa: CATQGGQVYNEQFF

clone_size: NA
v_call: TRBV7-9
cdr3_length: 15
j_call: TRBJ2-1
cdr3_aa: CASSAGRGIYNEQFF

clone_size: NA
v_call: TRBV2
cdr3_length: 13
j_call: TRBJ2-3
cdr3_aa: CASSTHGTDTQYF

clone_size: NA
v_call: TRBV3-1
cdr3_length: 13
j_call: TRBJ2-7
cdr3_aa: CASSQEGGGEQYF

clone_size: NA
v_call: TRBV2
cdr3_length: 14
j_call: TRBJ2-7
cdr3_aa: CASRPSGGSYEQYF

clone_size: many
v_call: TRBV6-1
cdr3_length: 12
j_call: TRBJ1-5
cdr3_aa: CVAGGITQPQHF

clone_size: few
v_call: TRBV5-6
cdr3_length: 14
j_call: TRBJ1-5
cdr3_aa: CASSLAQGGQPQHF

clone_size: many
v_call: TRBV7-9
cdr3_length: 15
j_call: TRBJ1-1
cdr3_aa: CASSFGQGRDTEAFF

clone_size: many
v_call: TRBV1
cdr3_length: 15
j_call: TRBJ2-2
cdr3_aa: CTSSQRQGLTGELFF

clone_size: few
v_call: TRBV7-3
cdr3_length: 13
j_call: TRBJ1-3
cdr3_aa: CASSRDPGGTIYF

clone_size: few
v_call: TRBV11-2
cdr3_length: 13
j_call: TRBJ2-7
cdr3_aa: CASSFSSGYEQYF

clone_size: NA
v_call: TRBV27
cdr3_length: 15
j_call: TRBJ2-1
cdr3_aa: CASDLGTRAYNEQFF

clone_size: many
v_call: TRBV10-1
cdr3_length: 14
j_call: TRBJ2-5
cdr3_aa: CASSERRDQETQYF

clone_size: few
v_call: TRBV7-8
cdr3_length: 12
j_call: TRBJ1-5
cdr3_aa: CASSLFTQPQHF

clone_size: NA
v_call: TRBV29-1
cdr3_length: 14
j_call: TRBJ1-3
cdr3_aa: CSGMTGGSGNTIYF

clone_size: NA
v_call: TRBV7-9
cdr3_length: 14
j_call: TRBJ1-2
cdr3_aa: CASSFDRVGYGYTF

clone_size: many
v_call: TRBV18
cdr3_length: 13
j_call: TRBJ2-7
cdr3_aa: CASSPRDGYEQYF

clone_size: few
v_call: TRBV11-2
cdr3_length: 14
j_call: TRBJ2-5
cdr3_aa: CASSPGQGAKTQYF

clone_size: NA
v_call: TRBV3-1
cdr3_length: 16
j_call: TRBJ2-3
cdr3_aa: CASSHYGQGRTDTQYF

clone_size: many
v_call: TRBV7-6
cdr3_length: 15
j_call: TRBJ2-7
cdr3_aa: CASSFQSGQGYEQYF

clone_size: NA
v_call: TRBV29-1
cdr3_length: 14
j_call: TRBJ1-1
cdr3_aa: CSVEVAGRNTEAFF

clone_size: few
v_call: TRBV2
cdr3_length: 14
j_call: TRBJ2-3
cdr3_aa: CASTQQLGADTQYF

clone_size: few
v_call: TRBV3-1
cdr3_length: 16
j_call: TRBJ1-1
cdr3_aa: CASSPEISGWRTEAFF

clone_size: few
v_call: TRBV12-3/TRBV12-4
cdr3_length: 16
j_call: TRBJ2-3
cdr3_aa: CASSSFPVSSTDTQYF

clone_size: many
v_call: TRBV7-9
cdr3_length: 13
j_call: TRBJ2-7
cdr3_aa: CASSRPGSYEQYF

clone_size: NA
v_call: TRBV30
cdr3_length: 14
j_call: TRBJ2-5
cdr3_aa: CAWSGGRVGETQYF

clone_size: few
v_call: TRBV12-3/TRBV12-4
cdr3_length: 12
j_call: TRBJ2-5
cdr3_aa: CASSWDRFGRYF

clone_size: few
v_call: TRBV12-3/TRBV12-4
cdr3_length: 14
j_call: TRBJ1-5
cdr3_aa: CASSLIQGAQPQHF

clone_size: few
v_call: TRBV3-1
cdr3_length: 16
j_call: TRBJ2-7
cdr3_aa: CASSQSWRLTDYEQYF

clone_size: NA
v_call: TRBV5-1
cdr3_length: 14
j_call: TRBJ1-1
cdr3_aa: CASRGGTLNTEAFF

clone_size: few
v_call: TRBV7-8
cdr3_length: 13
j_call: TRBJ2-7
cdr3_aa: CASNLLAGSEQYF

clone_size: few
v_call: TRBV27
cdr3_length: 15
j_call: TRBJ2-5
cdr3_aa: CASSLLGLASETQYF

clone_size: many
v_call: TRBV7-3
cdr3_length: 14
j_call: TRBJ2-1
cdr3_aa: CASSFGRRGNEQFF

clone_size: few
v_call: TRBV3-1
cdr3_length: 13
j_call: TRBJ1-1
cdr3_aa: CASSLRQTPEAFF

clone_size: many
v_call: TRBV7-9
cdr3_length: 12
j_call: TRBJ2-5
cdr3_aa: CASGTGGETQYF